This T cell receptor beta chain was documented in a study of T cell responses to AZD1222 COVID-19 vaccine. About the study: Researchers grouped second doses given at about 4 or about 12 weeks into one pool.

General observations from the study: At baseline, seropositivity was found in only six AZD1222 recipients.

Note on this clone: The antigen is undetermined.

Germline assignment: CDR1 LGHDT and CDR2 YNNKEL (reference sequence). V lost 4 bases, J lost 4 bases, and 7 bases stayed unmatched. The CDR3 is made up of 15 amino acids. Only in-frame clones appear in the TCRdb table, and some are missing; sequencing was by immunoSEQ multiplex PCR. In the table there are 85,000 to 90,000 clones, approximately 89% of which are singletons. This chain links TRBV3-1 (or the pseudogene TRBV3-2) with TRBJ1-3; TRBD1 agrees at 7 bases. The TCR sequence derives from an adult in good health. The material was peripheral blood, obtained on day 0 of AZD1222 vaccination. The DNA for the CDR3 is TGTGCCAGCAGCCCATCCGACAGGGTCGGAAACACCATATATTTT. It codes for CASSPSDRVGNTIYF.